This TCR beta chain comes out of a study of blood T cell repertoires in COVID-19. Study context: Acute and convalescent COVID-19 specimens originated in the United States, Italy and Spain.

As processed by the authors: Amplified reference gene primers provided the basis for estimating nucleated cell counts. The data were produced by immunoSEQ multiplex PCR, yet TCRdb's version contains in-frame clones alone and is incomplete. That table gives V, J and clone size, and the DNA gave D and trimming. In the table there are approximately 300,000 clones, around nine tenths of which are singletons. Enrolled through a virtual design, the participants were between 18 and 89 years of age and came from about two dozen US areas. Cohort 3 recovered donors had two negative PCRs, clearance, or symptom resolution. The sequenced sample consisted of PBMCs or T cells enriched from blood (not recorded which). The TCR comes from a man aged 55 to 70 who had recovered from COVID-19.

The CDR3 DNA reads TGTGCCAGCAGCTTCCCCCAATCGACAGGAGAGGACACCTTC. Translating gives CASSFPQSTGEDTF. This rearrangement joins TRBV11-2 to TRBJ1-2, with D perhaps matching TRBD1 (6 bases). The CDR3 length is 14 residues. Trimming shortened V by 3 bases and J by 12 bases, and 20 bases separated the two germline ends. The V gene's germline CDR1 is SGHAT and CDR2 FQNNGV. The full variable domain, rest sourced from reference TRBV11-2 and TRBJ1-2, is EAGVAQSPRYKIIEKRQSVAFWCNPISGHATLYWYQQILGQGPKLLIQFQNNGVVDDSQLPKDRFSAERLKGVDSTLKIQPAKLEDSAVYLCASSFPQSTGEDTFGSGTRLTVV.